What follows is one TCR beta chain and its context. The limits of the CDR3 on the DNA are not certain, so only TCRdb's listed CDR3 is given. The sample comes from a study of T cells after yellow fever vaccination. Study-level background: The authors prepared low-cell-number fractions using SMART-Seq v4 Ultra Low Input.

TCRdb itself ran the 5' RACE reads through MiXCR, one entry per CDR3 protein. Of fewer than 150,000 distinct CDR3 sequences detected, approximately 7.1% appear once; the ten largest clones hold roughly 3%. Termini included, the CDR3 measures 18 amino acids. The clonotype comes from a man aged 18 to 35 who received the YFV17D yellow fever vaccine. This chain uses TRBV7-5 with TRBJ2-3; the DNA was not compared with TRBD1, the D call given in the table. TRBV7-5 is given as a pseudogene. Material: CD4+ T cells sorted from PBMCs, obtained roughly 45 days after the first yellow fever vaccination. CDR3 loop: CISAPAVTRGAYRDTQYF.